The 23 T cell receptor gamma chains below all came from one sample that was sequenced in a study of gamma-delta chains in newborns, infants, children. TCRdb applied CATT to the reads for clone calling. The data contain about 1,200 gamma-chain clones, less than 60% of them singletons. Sequenced input: blood. Receptors were obtained from a child who was a newborn, infant or young child, either healthy, febrile or measles-vaccinated (not recorded which).

This clone has a single count. A read error is the likely source, as a far larger clone sits one nucleotide away. At the DNA level, this CDR3 is encoded by other sequences in the same sample as well. The chain is built from TRGV9 and TRGJP. TCRdb carries no J gene annotation; the J gene was assigned here by matching the DNA with germline. This CDR3 is built from 16 residues. Germline CDR1 GITISATS, CDR2 ISYDGTV (reference sequence). CDR3 in DNA: TGTGCCTTGTGGGAGGTGCAAGAGTTAGGCAAAAAAATCAAGGTATTT. This codes for CALWEVQELGKKIKVF.

Only a few counts were recorded for this clone. This specimen includes other DNA sequences encoding the same CDR3. The rearrangement joins TRGV9 to TRGJP. The J gene, missing from TCRdb, was assigned here through DNA to germline matching. The CDR3 runs 17 residues. V lost 2 bases to trimming and J lost 7 bases; unmatched junction nucleotides: 8. The germline V gene has CDR1 GITISATS and CDR2 ISYDGTV (reference sequence). This CDR3 reads CALWEAVQELGKKIKVF. In DNA form, the CDR3 reads TGTGCCTTGTGGGAGGCGGTACAGGAGTTGGGCAAAAAAATCAAGGTATTT.

Relative to its sample, this clone is large. The chain employs TRGV4 and TRGJ1 or TRGJ2. The CDR3 loop spans 13 amino acids. The J segment lost 6 bases and the V segment lost 4 bases, leaving 9 bases of the junction unmatched. The V gene's germline CDR1 is EGSTGY and CDR2 YDSYTSSV. The CDR3 is CATWDPGLYKKLF. CDR3 sequence (DNA): TGTGCCACCTGGGACCCTGGCCTTTATAAGAAACTCTTT.

For this clone: Given a much more abundant clone one base away, this may be a read error. No J gene call was made, and the V gene is TRGV2. The CDR3 covers 13 residues. Germline V lookup: CDR1 EGSNGY, CDR2 YDSYNSKV. CDR3 coding DNA: TGTGCCACCTGGGACGCGTTTTATTATAAGAAACTATTT. Residues: CATWDAFYYKKLF.

CDR3 sequence (DNA): TGTGCCTTGTGGGACGTTCGGCAAGAGTTGGGCAAAAAAATCAAGGTATTT. Encoded protein: CALWDVRQELGKKIKVF. The chain recombines TRGV9 with TRGJP. The J gene comes from matching the DNA to germline here; TCRdb lacks it. V lost 4 bases and J lost 2; bases outside the gene matches: 5. The germline V gene has CDR1 GITISATS and CDR2 ISYDGTV (reference sequence). The CDR3 totals 17 residues.

This clone was counted a single time. Germline is not matched at one junction end, which may reflect a read error. The rearrangement uses TRGV2 and TRGJ1 or TRGJ2. The J gene is absent in TCRdb and was assigned here via DNA matching to germline. The CDR3 has 13 amino acids. CDR1 and CDR2 (germline): EGSNGY, YDSYNSKV. The CDR3 coding sequence is TGTGCCGCCTGGGACGGGCCGTATTATAAGAAACTCTTT. It specifies CAAWDGPYYKKLF.

To note about this clone: Possible read error: a much larger clone is one base away. The sample holds other DNA sequences that translate to the same CDR3. The CDR3 protein is CATWDGAPRIRKLF. CDR3 bases: TGTGCTACCTGGGATGGGGCCCCCCGCATAAGGAAACTCTTT. V usage is TRGV4 and J usage is TRGJ1 or TRGJ2. TCRdb lists no J gene, so it was determined here by aligning the DNA to germline. Germline V gene data show CDR1 as EGSTGY and CDR2 as YDSYTSSV. The CDR3 spans 14 residues.

Regarding this clone: Given a much more abundant clone one base away, this may be a read error. V usage is TRGV3 and J usage is TRGJ1 or TRGJ2. The J gene, absent from TCRdb, was called here by matching the DNA to germline. This CDR3 spans 13 amino acids. CDR1 VTNTFY and CDR2 YDVSTARD come from the germline V gene (reference sequence). After removal of 1 base from V and 5 bases from J, the junction contained 5 bases not matched to a gene. The CDR3 bases are TGTGCCACCTGGGACAGAGCTCATTATAAGAAACTCTTT. It codes for CATWDRAHYKKLF.

Within the sample, this clone is large (0.1 to 1%). The J gene is TRGJ1 or TRGJ2, the V gene TRGV2. TCRdb leaves out the J gene; it was filled in here by matching the DNA to germline. CDR1 and CDR2 (germline): EGSNGY, YDSYNSKV. J lost 0 bases, V lost 0 bases, and 5 bases had no gene match. CDR3 length equals 15 residues. CDR3: CATWDGPLNYYKKLF. DNA for the CDR3: TGTGCCACCTGGGACGGGCCGTTGAATTATTATAAGAAACTCTTT.

This clone is large within its sample. The chain links TRGV9 to TRGJ1 or TRGJ2. The CDR3 contains 12 residues. V lost 2 bases and J lost 4; bases outside the gene matches: 2. The V gene's germline CDR1 is GITISATS and CDR2 ISYDGTV (reference sequence). The CDR3 nucleotides read TGTGCCTTGTGGGAGGAATATTATAAGAAACTCTTT. Amino acids: CALWEEYYKKLF.

In this sample, this clone turned up a few times. The chain is built from TRGV3 and TRGJ1 or TRGJ2. V dropped 0 bases and J dropped 7; count of bases not matched to a gene: 6. CDR3 length: 13 amino acids. The germline V gene encodes CDR1 VTNTFY and CDR2 YDVSTARD (reference sequence). Written as DNA, the CDR3 is TGTGCCACCTGGGACAGGCTTCGATATAAGAAACTCTTT. Its translation: CATWDRLRYKKLF.

A word on this clone: A read error may explain this, as a much larger clone is one base away. The V gene is TRGV3, the J gene TRGJ1 or TRGJ2. Here the J gene came from matching the DNA to germline, since TCRdb omits it. The CDR3 is 14 residues long. Per the germline V gene, CDR1 is VTNTFY and CDR2 is YDVSTARD (reference sequence). The CDR3, as DNA: TGTGCCACCTGGGACAGGCCGCGGTATTATAGGAAACTCTTT. Translation gives CATWDRPRYYRKLF.

Points on this clone: Just one base apart from a much larger clone, this may be a read error. The V gene is TRGV3, the J gene TRGJ1 or TRGJ2. The J gene was missing in TCRdb and was found by matching the end of the DNA to germline. Germline lookup yields CDR1 VTNTFY and CDR2 YDVSTARD (reference sequence). The CDR3 covers 12 residues. With V trimmed by 0 bases and J by 7 bases, 3 bases remained unmatched. In DNA form, the CDR3 reads TGTGCCACCTGGGACAGGTCCTATAAGAAACTCTTT. Protein: CATWDRSYKKLF.

This clone is judged large. The chain employs TRGV3 and TRGJ1 or TRGJ2. With V trimmed by 0 bases and J by 3 bases, 5 bases remained unmatched. The CDR3 is made up of 14 amino acids. Germline CDR1 VTNTFY, CDR2 YDVSTARD (reference sequence). CDR3 bases: TGTGCCACCTGGGACAGGCTGAGTTATTATAAGAAACTCTTT. Translated, it gives CATWDRLSYYKKLF.

As regards this clone: This sequence may be a read error, since a much larger clone differs from it by one base. The J gene is TRGJ1 or TRGJ2, the V gene TRGV2. The J gene was not available in TCRdb and was assigned here by matching the DNA to germline segments. Losses at the gene ends were 5 bases for V and 2 bases for J; bases not matched to a gene: 6. Germline assignment: CDR1 EGSNGY and CDR2 YDSYNSKV. CDR3 length: 13 residues. CDR3 sequence reads: CATWACYYYKKLF. DNA of the CDR3: TGTGCCACCTGGGCCTGTTATTATTATAAGAAACTCTTT.

As for this clone: A much larger clone sits a single nucleotide away, making a read error possible. This chain joins TRGV9 and TRGJ1 or TRGJ2. In the absence of a J gene in TCRdb, the DNA was matched to germline to assign it here. The CDR3 has 13 residues. V was pared by 3 bases and J by 7 bases, with 9 bases of the junction left unmatched. The germline CDR1 and CDR2 sequences are GITISATS and ISYDGTV (reference sequence). CDR3 in DNA: TGTGCCTTGTGGGAGTCCTCCGGCTATAAGAAACTCTTT. It yields the protein CALWESSGYKKLF.

On this clone: The sample carries other DNA sequences with the same CDR3. There is no J gene call, but TRGV9 is given as the V gene. The CDR3 extends over 12 amino acids. From germline, CDR1 is GITISATS and CDR2 ISYDGTV (reference sequence). Here the CDR3 DNA reads TGTGCCTTGTGGGAGGTGCAATATAAGAAACTATTT. This translates into CALWEVQYKKLF.

As for this clone: A read error is possible here, since a much larger clone lies one base away. The chain employs TRGV4 and TRGJ1 or TRGJ2. Here the J gene was assigned by germline matching of the DNA, as TCRdb has none. The J segment lost 8 bases and the V segment lost 0 bases, leaving 4 bases of the junction unmatched. The CDR3 covers 12 residues. The germline gives CDR1 EGSTGY, CDR2 YDSYTSSV. As DNA, the CDR3 is TGTGCCACCTGGGATGGGGGGGATAAGAAACTCTTT. It encodes CATWDGGDKKLF.

This clone ranks as large (0.1 to 1%). The J gene is TRGJP1, the V gene TRGV2. The J gene, not given by TCRdb, was assigned here from a germline match of the nucleotide sequence. Losses at the gene ends were 4 bases for V and 8 bases for J; bases not matched to a gene: 7. The CDR3 totals 13 residues. Germline CDR1 is EGSNGY and CDR2 is YDSYNSKV. CDR3: CATWEAPGWFKIF. As DNA, the CDR3 is TGTGCCACCTGGGAGGCCCCGGGTTGGTTCAAGATATTT.

The V gene is TRGV9, the J gene TRGJ1 or TRGJ2. TCRdb supplies no J gene; here it was assigned by aligning the nucleotide sequence to germline. With V trimmed by 0 bases and J by 7 bases, 6 bases remained unmatched. The CDR3 consists of 13 residues. Germline values: CDR1 GITISATS, CDR2 ISYDGTV (reference sequence). CDR3 amino acids: CALWEVLGYKKLF. CDR3 DNA sequence: TGTGCCTTGTGGGAGGTGCTGGGCTATAAGAAACTCTTT.

This clone was seen a few times. A much larger clone differs from this one at a single base, so this may be a read error. The chain links TRGV3 to TRGJ1 or TRGJ2. TCRdb is silent on the J gene; assignment here came from matching the DNA to germline. Per the germline V gene, CDR1 is VTNTFY and CDR2 is YDVSTARD (reference sequence). This CDR3 region has 13 residues. The CDR3: CAAWDRPRYKKLF. CDR3 nucleotides: TGTGCCGCCTGGGACAGGCCTAGGTATAAGAAACTCTTT.

Sample share makes this clone large (0.1 to 1%). The genes are TRGV3 and TRGJ1 or TRGJ2. The CDR3 is 15 residues long. The junction had 8 bases not matched to a gene; V was cut back by 0 bases and J by 3 bases. Germline assignment: CDR1 VTNTFY and CDR2 YDVSTARD (reference sequence). CDR3 sequence reads: CATWDRHAFYYKKLF. The CDR3 DNA sequence: TGTGCCACCTGGGACAGGCACGCTTTTTATTATAAGAAACTCTTT.

Concerning this clone: At one boundary the junction diverges from the germline segment, which might be a read error. The rearrangement links TRGV9 to TRGJP. Because TCRdb records no J gene, it was assigned here through a match of the DNA to germline. This CDR3 region has 17 residues. Germline CDR1 is GITISATS and CDR2 is ISYDGTV (reference sequence). CDR3 bases: TGTGCCTCGTGGGAGGTGCTCCAAGAGTTGGGCAAAAAAATCAAGGTATTT. Amino acid sequence: CASWEVLQELGKKIKVF.